This T cell receptor (beta chain) was found in a study of cytomegalovirus exposure and HLA in healthy donors. Study results and limitations: HLA restriction was apparent for most CMV-associated TCR beta chains in a later analysis.

As regards this clone: As yet, its antigen is unknown.

CDR1 is LNHNV and CDR2 is YYDKDF in the germline V gene (reference sequence). The CDR3 length is 15 residues. V dropped 9 bases and J dropped 4; count of bases not matched to a gene: 9. PCR used 60 Vbeta primers and 13 Jbeta primers. Clones were read by immunoSEQ multiplex PCR, and TCRdb kept only the in-frame ones, dropping some. The table lists over 65,000 clones, around 80% of them singletons. The sequence came from a human donor in good health. The V call is TRBV15, the J call TRBJ1-5; 10 bases match TRBD1. Sequencing was carried out using PBMCs. The CDR3 is CATSGTGVENQPQHF. DNA of the CDR3: TGTGCCACATCCGGGACAGGGGTAGAAAATCAGCCCCAGCATTTT.